This T cell receptor beta chain is drawn from a study of blood T cell repertoires in COVID-19. Sequenced by immunoSEQ multiplex PCR; TCRdb stores in-frame clones only, minus some. The repertoire has some 280,000 clones, around nine tenths of them found once; the top ten carry 0.94%. Trimming pared 0 bases from V and 0 bases from J, leaving 21 bases between. Germline lookup yields CDR1 ENHRY and CDR2 SYGVKD. The CDR3 runs to 21 residues. In this sample, this clone turned up many times. This clonotype was sampled from a woman aged 40 to 50 who had recovered from COVID-19. This sequence joins TRBV10-3 and TRBJ2-6; perhaps TRBD1 as D (5 bases). The sample was peripheral blood. The CDR3: CAISESNPRQGTHSGANVLTF. The CDR3, as DNA: TGTGCCATCAGTGAGTCGAATCCACGGCAGGGAACCCACTCTGGGGCCAACGTCCTGACTTTC.